The 2 T cell receptor beta chains in this list originate from one sample, sequenced in a study of response to subunit inactivated influenza vaccine. TCRdb redid the calling of the RT-PCR reads with MiXCR, one entry per CDR3 protein. The sample includes hundreds of thousands of distinct CDR3 sequences, roughly 13% of them seen just once. This specimen consisted of PBMCs from blood, obtained 40 to 50 days after vaccination. Every receptor here comes from a man between 45 and 60 years old who received an inactivated influenza vaccine.

The chain couples TRBV5-4 to TRBJ1-1, with TRBD1 matching 7 bases. This CDR3 spans 14 amino acids. Germline V gene sequence: CDR1 SGHNT, CDR2 YYREEE (reference sequence). The V segment lost 4 bases and the J segment 0 bases; nucleotides outside the gene matches: 3. CDR3 in DNA: TGTGCCAGCAGCCGGGGACAGTTGAACACTGAAGCTTTCTTT. This gives the protein CASSRGQLNTEAFF. Supplemented by reference TRBV5-4 and TRBJ1-1, the full variable domain reads ETGVTQSPTHLIKTRGQQVTLRCSSQSGHNTVSWYQQALGQGPQFIFQYYREEENGRGNFPPRFSGLQFPNYSSELNVNALELDDSALYLCASSRGQLNTEAFFGQGTRLTVV.

This clonotype was seen more than once but under ten times. This chain links TRBV5-1 with TRBJ2-6, with D uncertain. The CDR3 has 15 residues. V was trimmed by 3 bases and J by 0 bases, leaving 7 bases between them. CDR1 and CDR2 from the germline V gene are SGHRS and YFSETQ. As DNA, the CDR3 is TGCGCCAGCAGCTCTCAAGACTCTGGGGCCAACGTCCTGACTTTC. Its translation is CASSSQDSGANVLTF.